This T cell receptor beta chain was sequenced during a study of human T cells and chemical hapten exposure. The table lists this clonotype with a few counts. The antigen remains unidentified. As for time point: patch test 1, 2 weeks after DPC sensitization. The treatment denotes: therapeutic diphenylcyclopropenone sensitization with weekly scalp DPC. Sample donors consisted of patients with alopecia, aged 18 to 70 years, who were suitable for DPC. CDR1 MNHEY and CDR2 SVGEGT come from the germline V gene. The CDR3 totals 14 residues. V was pared by 2 bases and J by 4 bases, with 4 bases of the junction left unmatched. During construction of the library, unique molecular identifiers were attached to individual cDNA molecules for quantitative, reproducible TCR counting. Each CDR3 protein gets one entry after TCRdb re-called the RACE reads with MiXCR. In the table there are some 340,000 distinct CDR3 sequences, around 7% of which are singletons.

Notes on the study in general: Each of the donors had alopecia, so their immune responses may not resemble those of healthy people. PT1 expanded TCR numbers tracked positively with patch test score.

The rearrangement links TRBV6-2 or TRBV6-3 to TRBJ1-2; 7 bases align to TRBD1. This TCR derives from a woman aged 18-29 years with alopecia areata. Some clones in this sample may be carry-over from other donors' samples. The sequenced sample was whole blood, obtained in connection with sensitization to the hapten diphenylcyclopropenone (DPC). In nucleotides, the CDR3 is TGTGCCAGCAGTTACAGGACAGGTCTCTATGGCTACACCTTC. Residues: CASSYRTGLYGYTF.